The 20 T cell receptor beta chains reported below all come from one sample, sequenced in a study of T cell responses to AZD1222 COVID-19 vaccine. The table came from immunoSEQ multiplex PCR; TCRdb's copy has only in-frame clones and leaves some out. The table has approximately 90,000 clones, roughly nine tenths seen once. Here the sequenced sample was peripheral blood, taken on day 0 of AZD1222 vaccination. All receptors come from an adult in good health.

About this clone itself: The junction departs from germline at one end; a sequencing error may be responsible. This chain uses TRBV7-7 with TRBJ1-1, with a tentative D call TRBD1 (5 bases). The V gene's germline CDR1 is SSHAT and CDR2 FNYEAQ (reference sequence). This CDR3 is 14 amino acids long. This chain's CDR3 is CASSPGGALTEAFF. CDR3 DNA sequence: TGTGCTAGCAGCCCTGGAGGGGCGCTGACTGAAGCTTTCTTT.

The chain recombines TRBV6-5 with TRBJ1-2; possibly TRBD1 for D (6 bases). Trimming pared 7 bases from V and 2 bases from J, leaving 8 bases between. This CDR3 is 12 amino acids long. Germline V lookup: CDR1 MNHEY, CDR2 SVGAGI. The CDR3 bases are TGTGCCAGCAATCAGGGGAACTATGGCTACACCTTC. It codes for CASNQGNYGYTF.

The chain couples TRBV2 to TRBJ1-5; D possibly corresponds to TRBD1 (5 bases). The CDR3 is 15 residues long. V lost 7 bases, J lost 0 bases, and 13 bases lay in between. Germline V gene data show CDR1 as SNHLY and CDR2 as FYNNEI. The CDR3 spells CASNREGNSNQPQHF. The CDR3, as DNA: TGTGCCAGCAATCGTGAGGGGAATAGCAATCAGCCCCAGCATTTT.

This sequence joins TRBV28 and TRBJ1-4; no reliable D call. Germline lookup yields CDR1 MDHEN and CDR2 SYDVKM. This CDR3 spans 15 amino acids. With 6 bases removed from V and 3 bases from J, the gap between germline ends came to 14 bases. CDR3 coding DNA: TGTGCCAGCAGGCCGTGGAAGGGTCCTAATGAAAAACTGTTTTTT. Protein product: CASRPWKGPNEKLFF. Full variable domain (rest looked up from reference TRBV28 and TRBJ1-4): DVKVTQSSRYLVKRTGEKVFLECVQDMDHENMFWYRQDPGLGLRLIYFSYDVKMKEKGDIPEGYSVSREKKERFSLILESASTNQTSMYLCASRPWKGPNEKLFFGSGTQLSVL.

This rearrangement joins TRBV28 to TRBJ2-7, with TRBD1 as a possible D gene (9 bases). The CDR3 covers 20 residues. V gave up 6 bases and J gave up 2 bases, with 32 bases separating them. Germline-derived CDR1 and CDR2 are MDHEN and SYDVKM. For the CDR3, the DNA is TGTGCCAGCAGGACCATTCCGGGACAGGGAAGTAGCGGGGCCCCCTACGAGCAGTACTTC. Protein: CASRTIPGQGSSGAPYEQYF.

The chain is built from TRBV2 and TRBJ1-1; D may be TRBD1 (6 bases). The CDR3 has 14 amino acids. Germline V gene sequence: CDR1 SNHLY, CDR2 FYNNEI. The CDR3 protein is CVTQGRTTNTEAFF. The CDR3 DNA follows: TGTGTAACACAGGGCCGGACGACGAACACTGAAGCTTTCTTT.

This chain uses TRBV18 with TRBJ1-5, with 8 bases matching TRBD1. V shed 3 bases, J shed 7 bases, and the junction held 8 bases outside the gene matches. The CDR3 runs 15 residues. CDR1 KGHSH and CDR2 LQKENI come from the germline V gene. The CDR3 sequence is CASSPGQGAGQPQHF. The CDR3 DNA reads TGTGCCAGCTCACCGGGGCAGGGGGCAGGACAGCCCCAGCATTTT.

A few counts support this clone. The chain employs TRBV7-3 and TRBJ2-7, with TRBD1 matching over 7 bases. Germline-derived CDR1 and CDR2 are SGHTA and FQGTGA. V shed 0 bases and J 0 bases; nucleotides not matched to a gene: 2. There are 15 residues in the CDR3. The CDR3 region is CASSLTKGASYEQYF. The CDR3 nucleotides are TGTGCCAGCAGCTTAACGAAGGGGGCCTCCTACGAGCAGTACTTC.

This clone was counted many times. The chain carries TRBV6-4 and TRBJ1-6; 10 nucleotides align to TRBD1. The CDR3 extends over 14 amino acids. CDR1 and CDR2 (germline): MRHNA, SNTAGT. After removal of 0 bases from V and 10 bases from J, the junction contained 0 bases not matched to a gene. The CDR3 spells CASSDSTGGSPLHF. The CDR3 DNA reads TGTGCCAGCAGTGACTCGACAGGGGGCTCACCCCTCCACTTT.

V gene TRBV18 combines with J gene TRBJ2-1, with 7 bases aligning to TRBD2. Germline assignment: CDR1 KGHSH and CDR2 LQKENI. V lost 2 bases, J lost 3 bases, and 4 bases stayed unmatched. This CDR3 is built from 15 residues. The CDR3 spells CASSPISGNYNEQFF. The CDR3 coding sequence is TGTGCCAGCTCACCAATCAGCGGGAACTACAATGAGCAGTTCTTC. The full variable domain, with the rest looked up from reference TRBV18 and TRBJ2-1, is NAGVMQNPRHLVRRRGQEARLRCSPMKGHSHVYWYRQLPEEGLKFMVYLQKENIIDESGMPKERFSAEFPKEGPSILRIQQVVRGDSAAYFCASSPISGNYNEQFFGPGTRLTVL.

The V gene is TRBV19, the J gene TRBJ1-1; a possible D gene is TRBD1 (5 bases). Germline CDR1 reads LNHDA; CDR2 reads SQIVND (reference sequence). The CDR3 runs to 15 residues. Trimming took 3 bases from V and 5 from J, leaving 16 bases between them. The DNA for the CDR3 is TGTGCCAGTAGTATCCCAGGGCCTCCAGGGACTGAAGCTTTCTTT. The encoded protein is CASSIPGPPGTEAFF. Complete variable domain (other parts from reference TRBV19 and TRBJ1-1): DGGITQSPKYLFRKEGQNVTLSCEQNLNHDAMYWYRQDPGQGLRLIYYSQIVNDFQKGDIAEGYSVSREKKESFPLTVTSAQKNPTAFYLCASSIPGPPGTEAFFGQGTRLTVV.

This clone turned up a few times. This chain joins TRBV6-5 and TRBJ1-2, with 10 positions matching TRBD1. CDR1 is MNHEY, CDR2 SVGAGI, per germline. The CDR3 covers 13 residues. J lost 8 bases, V lost 2 bases, and 2 bases had no gene match. This CDR3 is CASSYRDRGGYTF. CDR3 coding DNA: TGTGCCAGCAGTTACAGGGACAGGGGAGGCTACACCTTC.

The chain has TRBV7-9 and TRBJ1-1; D possibly corresponds to TRBD1 (5 bases). Per germline, CDR1 SEHNR and CDR2 FQNEAQ (reference sequence). CDR3 length equals 15 residues. Deletions cut 4 bases from V and 1 base from J, with 13 bases between. CDR3 sequence reads: CASSYDSTTNTEAFF. CDR3 bases: TGTGCCAGCAGCTACGACAGTACGACGAACACTGAAGCTTTCTTT.

This clone was picked up one time. The chain joins TRBV29-1 to TRBJ1-3; a weak D match, TRBD1 (6 bases). The length of the CDR3 is 16 residues. V lost 5 bases, J lost 0 bases, and 17 bases lay in between. Germline values: CDR1 SQVTM, CDR2 ANQGSEA. Here the CDR3 DNA reads TGCAGCGTTTTCGTTCAGACAGGAAACTCTGGAAACACCATATATTTT. Its translation: CSVFVQTGNSGNTIYF.

This clone appeared once. V and J are TRBV5-8 and TRBJ1-5; perhaps TRBD1 as D (5 bases). CDR3 length equals 14 residues. V gave up 2 bases and J gave up 9 bases, with 15 bases separating them. Germline CDR1 and CDR2: SGHTS and YDEGEE. The CDR3 coding sequence is TGTGCCAGCAGCTTAGTGGGAAGGGGCCTGCCCCAGCATTTT. Its protein is CASSLVGRGLPQHF.

The chain has TRBV13 and TRBJ1-6; no clear D. Trimming took off 0 bases at V and 10 bases at J, with 16 bases between the two ends. Germline values: CDR1 PRHDT, CDR2 FYEKMQ (reference sequence). This CDR3 is 16 amino acids long. CDR3 in amino acids: CASSLGSGSYVSPLHF. In DNA, the CDR3 is TGTGCCAGCAGCTTAGGCTCCGGGAGCTACGTCTCACCCCTCCACTTT. The whole variable domain, filled in from reference TRBV13 and TRBJ1-6, reads AAGVIQSPRHLIKEKRETATLKCYPIPRHDTVYWYQQGPGQDPQFLISFYEKMQSDKGSIPDRFSAQQFSDYHSELNMSSLELGDSALYFCASSLGSGSYVSPLHFGNGTRLTVT.

V is TRBV19 and J is TRBJ1-5; 8 positions match TRBD1. The CDR3 has 15 amino acids. CDR1 LNHDA and CDR2 SQIVND come from the germline V gene (reference sequence). J was trimmed by 4 bases and V by 6 bases; bases with no gene match: 8. The CDR3 DNA reads TGTGCCAGTAGCGCAGGGGGCGTAGGGAATCAGCCCCAGCATTTT. Translated: CASSAGGVGNQPQHF. Full variable domain (missing parts from reference TRBV19 and TRBJ1-5): DGGITQSPKYLFRKEGQNVTLSCEQNLNHDAMYWYRQDPGQGLRLIYYSQIVNDFQKGDIAEGYSVSREKKESFPLTVTSAQKNPTAFYLCASSAGGVGNQPQHFGDGTRLSIL.

The chain has TRBV6-1 and TRBJ1-3, with D tentatively TRBD1 (5 bases). The germline CDR1 and CDR2 sequences are MNHNS and SASEGT. The CDR3 has 13 amino acids. V was clipped by 2 bases and J by 5 bases, with 7 bases between them. CDR3 sequence (DNA): TGTGCCAGCAGTGAAACAGGACGAAACACCATATATTTT. It specifies CASSETGRNTIYF.

This chain uses TRBV19 with TRBJ2-5; the D gene could be TRBD1 or TRBD2 (6 bases each). Trimming stripped 5 bases from V and 5 bases from J, with 15 bases between. Germline CDR1 LNHDA, CDR2 SQIVND (reference sequence). CDR3 length: 14 amino acids. This chain's CDR3 is CASSLGGSAETQYF. CDR3 nucleotide sequence: TGTGCCAGTAGTTTGGGGGGCTCAGCGGAGACCCAGTACTTC.

The chain carries TRBV7-2 and TRBJ1-4, with D uncertain. The germline gives CDR1 SGHTA, CDR2 FQGNSA. This CDR3 is 14 amino acids long. The germline V and J ends were trimmed by 1 base and 3 bases, with 6 bases remaining between them. This chain's CDR3 is CASSLGGSNEKLFF. The CDR3 DNA follows: TGTGCCAGCAGCTTAGGAGGATCTAATGAAAAACTGTTTTTT.